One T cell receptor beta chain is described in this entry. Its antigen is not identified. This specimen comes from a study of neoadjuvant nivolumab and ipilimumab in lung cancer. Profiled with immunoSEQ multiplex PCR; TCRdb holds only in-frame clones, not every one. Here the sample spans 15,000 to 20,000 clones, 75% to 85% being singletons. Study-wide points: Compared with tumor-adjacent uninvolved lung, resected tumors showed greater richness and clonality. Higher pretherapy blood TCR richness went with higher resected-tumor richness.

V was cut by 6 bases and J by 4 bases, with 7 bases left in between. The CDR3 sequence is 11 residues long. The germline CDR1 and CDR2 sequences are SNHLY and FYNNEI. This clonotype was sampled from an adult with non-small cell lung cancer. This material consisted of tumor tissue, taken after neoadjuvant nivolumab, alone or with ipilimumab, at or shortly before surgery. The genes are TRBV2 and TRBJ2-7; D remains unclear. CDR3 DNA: TGTGCCAGCAGCGCCCTATACGAGCAGTACTTC. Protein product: CASSALYEQYF.